This entry features one T cell receptor (beta chain) sequence. There is no known antigen for this receptor. No base qualities exist here, and no much larger clone lies one base off it. TCR CDR3 regions were amplified from genomic DNA by multiplex PCR using the deep immunoSEQ assay. Genomic DNA extracted from each cell subset was distributed evenly over all wells of several immunoSEQ 96-well plates, and each plate served as one replicate. For sorted subsets, each replicate PCR was loaded with around 200 ng genomic DNA, equivalent to about 33,000 T cell genomes. Purified libraries were measured with a Qubit 3.0 fluorometer, size-checked on a Bioanalyzer 2100, and measured again with the KAPA Library Quantification kit. Each immunoSEQ 96-well plate was sequenced on its own single-read 150-cycle Illumina NextSeq 550 flow cell. Under the source paper's analysis protocol: Because the immunoSEQ output included only junctional sequences and no quality scores, the filtering could not be the same as the filtering used for full-length reads. To assign V/J genes and CDR3, sequences were annotated using PyIR, a Python wrapper for IgBLAST v1.9, with IMGT germline references. Reads were removed for weak V/J assignments (E-value above 1e-6), missing CDR3, stop codons, out-of-frame junctions, or ambiguous translated residues. V3J clonotypes were defined as sequences sharing the same inferred V gene, J gene, and CDR3 amino acid sequence. Percentage overlap between repertoires was computed as shared unique clonotypes divided by the size of the smaller repertoire. Richness of each repertoire was evaluated using RTK rarefaction, the Chao1 estimator, and Recon v2.1 estimates of unobserved clonotypes. For all TCRbeta clonotypes obtained by the gDNA method from a handful of donors, generation probabilities were computed with OLGA. TCRdb obtained this table from immuneACCESS and retained in-frame rearrangements with V and J assigned. These tables miss some clones; where compared with another copy, unresolved V genes account for less than half of the shortfall, and the remainder is unexplained. V and J calls and clone size follow that table, whereas D and trimming were derived from the DNA. The sample data list about 1.9 million clones, and around 93% of these were observed just once. 1.5% to 2% of the sample goes to the ten largest clones.

The data belong to a study of shared clonotypes between healthy human individuals (TCRdb year 2020). In the study overall: The cohort comprised two women and a few men aged 18 to 49 years. Leukapheresis yielded between about 0.94 and 8.9 billion PBMCs per donor. To estimate repertoire size and how much clonotypes are shared between individuals, the study performed deep sequencing of blood TCR repertoires from roughly five healthy adults. For each donor, three plates each were used for CD4 naive and CD4 memory, two plates were used for CD8 naive, and one plate was used for CD8 memory. To increase sequencing depth and limit assay-specific biases, TCR repertoire library preparation and sequencing were carried out by different laboratories using diverse techniques.

The paper's findings and limits, for the study overall: Incomplete sequencing was indicated by rarefaction of sorted-subset datasets, despite the large sequencing depth. Estimated clonotype richness was generally larger for naive than for memory subsets. Sampling was restricted to blood, and TCR repertoires in tissues likely differ from the TCR repertoires found in blood. Sharing across four donors was observed for 5% to 6.5% of naive CD4, over 3% of naive CD8, 2% to 2.5% of memory CD4, and less than 0.45% of memory CD8 clonotypes. Compared with non-shared clonotypes, the clonotypes found in all four sorted-subset donors had higher generation probabilities. Because the study included only a small number of donors, the genetic and exposure-history diversity represented was limited. Pairwise subsampling indicated that sequencing depth was expected to affect the degree of clonotype sharing among donors.

CD8 naive samples consisted of CD45RO-negative cells that were positively selected for CCR7, yielding a CD45RA+CCR7+ population without TemRA cells. Donors were healthy HIV-negative adults with no recently reported acute infections or vaccinations. All donors were Caucasian adults living in Nashville, Tennessee, USA. After blood collection by leukapheresis, PBMCs were isolated using Ficoll-Histopaque density gradient centrifugation and then cryopreserved in the vapor phase of liquid nitrogen. Analytical flow cytometry was used to check the purity and quantity of each magnetically sorted T cell population. From each sorted fraction, genomic DNA was isolated and quantified by UV absorbance on a Nanodrop 2000c. According to the germline V gene (reference sequence), CDR1 reads GTSNPN and CDR2 reads SVGIG. Including cysteine and phenylalanine, the CDR3 has 16 amino acids. Only the CDR3 DNA is retained, 48 bases long and in frame from the first base.

This receptor chain uses TRBV30 and TRBJ2-5, with the D gene too uncertain to name. Matching the DNA end better, TRBJ2-7 makes the J call doubtful. The clonotype was recovered from a man aged 18 to 30 in good health. Some clones in this sample may be carry-over from other donors' samples. Sequenced: naive CD8+ T cells from PBMCs. This specimen's cell subset or site label, per the study, means: CD45RA+CCR7+. The CDR3 sequence is CAWSGPRVDISYEQYF. Read as DNA, the sequence is TGTGCCTGGAGTGGGCCACGGGTGGATATTTCCTACGAGCAGTACTTC.